The clone carrying this T cell receptor beta chain was picked up a small number of times. Its antigen is undetermined. The data are from a study of T cells after yellow fever vaccination. Points from the study as a whole: Reappearance after the booster was seen for most primary-vaccination clones, at roughly 96% CD4 and around 88% CD8.

TCRdb processed the 5' RACE reads anew with MiXCR; each CDR3 protein has one entry. The table has about 340,000 distinct CDR3 sequences, around 13% seen once. The CDR3 is 14 amino acids. Trimming removed 5 bases at V and 3 bases at J, with 8 bases between. This sequence originates from a man in his late teens or twenties who received the YFV17D yellow fever vaccine. This rearrangement joins TRBV12-3 or TRBV12-4 to TRBJ1-6; no reliable D call. Source: CD4+ T cells sorted from PBMCs, taken 15 days after the yellow fever booster vaccination. CDR3 in amino acids: CASSPRGYNSPLHF. DNA of the CDR3: TGTGCCAGCAGTCCACGGGGCTATAATTCACCCCTCCACTTT.